These 31 T cell receptor beta chains were sequenced from one sample in a study of monozygotic twins with inflammatory bowel disease. TCRdb re-called the 5' RACE reads and shows each CDR3 protein once, DNA omitted. Its clone listing holds roughly 330,000 distinct CDR3 sequences. Sequencing input: blood. All receptors come from a human donor with ulcerative colitis or Crohn's disease, or a healthy co-twin of an affected twin (not recorded which).

The rearrangement joins TRBV5-1 to TRBJ2-1; the D call from TCRdb, TRBD1, cannot be confirmed without DNA. Germline CDR1 and CDR2: SGHRS and YFSETQ. This CDR3 is 15 amino acids long. CDR3 sequence reads: CASSSRALGTNEQFF.

This rearrangement joins TRBV11-2 to TRBJ2-1; TCRdb's D call, TRBD2, is unchecked because there is no DNA. Germline lookup yields CDR1 SGHAT and CDR2 FQNNGV. The CDR3 consists of 15 residues. CDR3 amino acids: CVSSSGTSVYNEQFF.

The chain is built from TRBV11-1 and TRBJ2-7; TCRdb proposes TRBD1, but this gene call is untestable without DNA. Looked up from germline, CDR1 is SGHAT and CDR2 is FQDESV (reference sequence). The CDR3 length is 13 residues. The CDR3 sequence is CASSHGTVYEQYF.

The chain combines TRBV14 with TRBJ1-2. The CDR3 is 14 amino acids. The germline V gene encodes CDR1 SGHDN and CDR2 FVKESK. The CDR3 sequence is CASSQDTGNYGYTF.

This chain joins TRBV6-1 and TRBJ1-5; checking the TCRdb D call of TRBD1 is not possible without DNA. The CDR3 loop spans 14 amino acids. Germline CDR1 MNHNS, CDR2 SASEGT. CDR3 sequence: CASSVLSGETPQHF.

The rearrangement links TRBV6-1 to TRBJ2-5; the TCRdb D gene call, TRBD2, has no DNA to confirm it. CDR3 length: 14 amino acids. CDR1 and CDR2 (germline): MNHNS, SASEGT. This CDR3 is CASSRDSGSETQYF.

Here the CDR3 reads CASSLSPGLLNSPLHF. This sequence joins TRBV7-2 and TRBJ1-6. The CDR3 covers 16 residues. CDR1 SGHTA and CDR2 FQGNSA come from the germline V gene.

The chain recombines TRBV12-3 or TRBV12-4 with TRBJ2-7; there is no DNA to check the TCRdb D call of TRBD2. This CDR3 is 16 amino acids long. The CDR3 spells CASSLALGTGPYEQYF.

The J gene is TRBJ1-1, the V gene TRBV21-1; TCRdb returns TRBD1, unconfirmable since there is no DNA. TRBV21-1 is given as a pseudogene. The CDR3 is 12 residues long. CDR3: CASSNWGDEAFF.

Here the CDR3 reads CASSLNIPNEQFF. The V gene is TRBV5-1, the J gene TRBJ2-1. The germline gives CDR1 SGHRS, CDR2 YFSETQ. The CDR3 is 13 residues long.

This chain joins TRBV20-1 and TRBJ1-3; TCRdb's assignment of TRBD1 cannot be checked, as there is no DNA. The germline gives CDR1 DFQATT, CDR2 SNEGSKA (reference sequence). The CDR3 runs 16 residues. CDR3 sequence reads: CSARDNYRGQRDTIYF.

The chain joins TRBV3-1 to TRBJ1-2; the D call from TCRdb, TRBD1, cannot be confirmed without DNA. The CDR3 is made up of 16 amino acids. Germline loops: CDR1 LGHDT, CDR2 YNNKEL (reference sequence). The CDR3 loop is CASSSPTGQGASGYTF. Using reference TRBV3-1 and TRBJ1-2 for the parts outside the CDR3, the full variable domain is DTAVSQTPKYLVTQMGNDKSIKCEQNLGHDTMYWYKQDSKKFLKIMFSYNNKELIINETVPNRFSPKSPDKAHLNLHINSLELGDSAVYFCASSSPTGQGASGYTFGSGTRLTVV.

V gene TRBV6-4 combines with J gene TRBJ2-2; TCRdb designates TRBD1, a call that cannot be tested without DNA. This CDR3 region has 17 residues. Germline V lookup: CDR1 MRHNA, CDR2 SNTAGT. CDR3 sequence reads: CASSDSHGTGHTGELFF.

The chain is built from TRBV30 and TRBJ2-3. Looked up from germline, CDR1 is GTSNPN and CDR2 is SVGIG (reference sequence). CDR3 length: 12 residues. The CDR3 is CAWDISTDTQYF.

The V gene is TRBV5-1, the J gene TRBJ2-5; the D call from TCRdb, TRBD1, cannot be confirmed without DNA. The CDR3 covers 15 residues. Germline V gene lookup returns CDR1 SGHRS and CDR2 YFSETQ. The CDR3: CASSNTGTKVETQYF.

The chain carries TRBV20-1 and TRBJ2-3; there is no DNA to check the TCRdb D call of TRBD1. This CDR3 spans 16 amino acids. Germline loops: CDR1 DFQATT, CDR2 SNEGSKA (reference sequence). The CDR3 sequence is CSASPAFGTGTDTQYF.

The V and J genes are TRBV20-1 and TRBJ1-1. The CDR3 sequence is 14 residues long. Per the germline V gene, CDR1 is DFQATT and CDR2 is SNEGSKA (reference sequence). The CDR3 loop reads CSAEIRDNGMEAFF.

The V call is TRBV20-1, the J call TRBJ1-2; TCRdb outputs TRBD1, but without DNA this stays unchecked. There are 13 residues in the CDR3. From germline, CDR1 is DFQATT and CDR2 SNEGSKA (reference sequence). CDR3 sequence reads: CSASGQGDYGYTF.

V usage is TRBV24-1 and J usage is TRBJ2-1; TCRdb reports TRBD1, a call that lacks DNA to check it against. Germline V CDR1 and CDR2: KGHDR, SFDVKD. The CDR3 has 13 amino acids. The CDR3 loop is CATEMGGTNEQFF.

CDR3 residues: CATRWDSSANYGYTF. The chain uses TRBV5-1 and TRBJ1-2; the TCRdb D gene call, TRBD1, has no DNA to confirm it. The CDR3 totals 15 residues. Germline CDR1 SGHRS, CDR2 YFSETQ.

The V gene is TRBV18, the J gene TRBJ1-1. Germline CDR1 and CDR2: KGHSH and LQKENI. This CDR3 has 13 residues. The CDR3 protein is CASSPKREDEAFF.

The V and J genes are TRBV29-1 and TRBJ1-2. The length of the CDR3 is 13 residues. Germline V gene data show CDR1 as SQVTM and CDR2 as ANQGSEA. The CDR3 sequence: CSVELGGSYGYTF.

The chain links TRBV5-1 to TRBJ1-1. This CDR3 has 13 amino acids. Germline assignment: CDR1 SGHRS and CDR2 YFSETQ. The CDR3: CASSLVKTTEAFF.

J is TRBJ2-5 and V is TRBV9. The CDR3 runs to 15 residues. Germline CDR1 reads SGDLS; CDR2 reads YYNGEE. The CDR3 is CASSVALRDQETQYF.

This sequence joins TRBV20-1 and TRBJ2-7; no DNA is available, so the TRBD2 call from TCRdb remains unchecked. The germline V gene encodes CDR1 DFQATT and CDR2 SNEGSKA (reference sequence). The CDR3 spans 15 residues. This CDR3 reads CSAKYPGLPPYEQYF.

The V and J genes are TRBV9 and TRBJ1-2. The CDR3 loop spans 13 amino acids. Germline V gene data show CDR1 as SGDLS and CDR2 as YYNGEE. CDR3 loop: CASSVVEDYGYTF.

CDR3: CASSFTLRGEQFF. V and J are TRBV7-2 and TRBJ2-1; the TRBD1 assignment by TCRdb is unverifiable without DNA. Germline V gene data show CDR1 as SGHTA and CDR2 as FQGNSA. The CDR3 runs to 13 residues.

The rearrangement joins TRBV19 to TRBJ1-4; TCRdb returns TRBD1, unconfirmable since there is no DNA. The germline V gene has CDR1 LNHDA and CDR2 SQIVND (reference sequence). This CDR3 is 14 amino acids long. CDR3 residues: CASGLQGAFEKLFF.

The chain recombines TRBV14 with TRBJ2-6. Per germline, CDR1 SGHDN and CDR2 FVKESK. This CDR3 comprises 15 residues. Here the CDR3 reads CASSPRVSGANVLTF.

The rearrangement joins TRBV7-9 to TRBJ2-7; the TCRdb D gene call, TRBD1, has no DNA to confirm it. The CDR3 runs 14 residues. The germline V gene has CDR1 SEHNR and CDR2 FQNEAQ (reference sequence). This CDR3 reads CASSLGGYSYEQYF.

J is TRBJ1-2 and V is TRBV19; the D gene TCRdb calls, TRBD1, cannot be checked with no DNA. CDR3 length: 11 residues. Looked up from germline, CDR1 is LNHDA and CDR2 is SQIVND (reference sequence). The CDR3 sequence is CAGGKDGGYTF.